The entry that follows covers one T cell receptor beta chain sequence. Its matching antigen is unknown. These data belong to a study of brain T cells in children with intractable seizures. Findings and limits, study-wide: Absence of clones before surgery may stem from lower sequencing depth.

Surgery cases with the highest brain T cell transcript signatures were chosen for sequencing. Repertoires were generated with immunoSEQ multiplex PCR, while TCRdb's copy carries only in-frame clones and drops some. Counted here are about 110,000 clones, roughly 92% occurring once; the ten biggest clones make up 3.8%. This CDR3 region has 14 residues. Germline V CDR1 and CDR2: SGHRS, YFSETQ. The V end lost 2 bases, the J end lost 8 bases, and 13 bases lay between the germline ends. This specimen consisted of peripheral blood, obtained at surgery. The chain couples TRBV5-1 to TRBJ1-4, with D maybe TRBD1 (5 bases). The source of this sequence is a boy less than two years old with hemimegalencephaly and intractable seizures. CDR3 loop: CASSFSGGAEKLFF. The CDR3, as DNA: TGCGCCAGCAGCTTTTCTGGGGGTGCCGAAAAACTGTTTTTT.